This T cell receptor beta chain was found in a study of cytomegalovirus exposure and HLA in healthy donors. The primer mix had 60 Vbeta and 13 Jbeta primers. Some clones are missing from TCRdb's copy, which holds only in-frame ones; the method was immunoSEQ multiplex PCR. The repertoire consists of 100,000 to 150,000 clones, with roughly 70% occurring once and the leading ten covering around 4.2%. Trimming removed 2 bases from V and 5 bases from J, with 13 bases in between. There are 15 residues in the CDR3. Per the germline V gene, CDR1 is MNHEY and CDR2 is SVGAGI. The chain recombines TRBV6-5 with TRBJ1-5; possibly TRBD1 for D (5 bases). This TCR was sampled from a woman aged 40 to 50 in good health and CMV-seronegative. The specimen sequenced was PBMCs. CDR3 sequence reads: CASSYTTGGDQPQHF. The CDR3 region has the DNA TGTGCCAGCAGTTACACGACTGGAGGGGATCAGCCCCAGCATTTT.